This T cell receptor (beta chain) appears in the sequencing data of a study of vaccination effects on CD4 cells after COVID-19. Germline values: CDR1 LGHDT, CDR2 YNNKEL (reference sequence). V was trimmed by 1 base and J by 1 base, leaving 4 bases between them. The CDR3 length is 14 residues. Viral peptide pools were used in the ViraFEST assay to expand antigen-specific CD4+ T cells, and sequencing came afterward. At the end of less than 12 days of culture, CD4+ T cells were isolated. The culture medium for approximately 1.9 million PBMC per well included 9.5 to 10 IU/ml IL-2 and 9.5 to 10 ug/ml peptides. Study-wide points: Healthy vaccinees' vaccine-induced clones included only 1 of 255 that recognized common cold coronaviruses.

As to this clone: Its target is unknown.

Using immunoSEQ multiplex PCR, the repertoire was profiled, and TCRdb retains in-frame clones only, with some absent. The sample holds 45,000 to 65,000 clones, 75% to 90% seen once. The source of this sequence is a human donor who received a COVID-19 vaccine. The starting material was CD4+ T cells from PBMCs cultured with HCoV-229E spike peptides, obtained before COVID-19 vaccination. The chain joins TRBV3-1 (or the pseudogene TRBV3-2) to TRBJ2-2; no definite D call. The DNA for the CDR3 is TGTGCCAGCAGCCAAGGACAGAACACCGGGGAGCTGTTTTTT. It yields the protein CASSQGQNTGELFF.